The 19 T cell receptor beta chains below all came from one sample that was sequenced in a study of graft-versus-host responses after intestinal transplantation. Their antigens are not known. The method was immunoSEQ multiplex PCR; TCRdb's version includes in-frame clones alone and lacks a portion of them. The table records approximately 130,000 clones, about 92% of them present only once. Source: unstimulated CD4+ T cells sorted from spleen or lymph node cells, taken before intestinal transplant. These receptors came from a human donor who received an intestinal transplant.

The chain employs TRBV7-2 and TRBJ2-5, with 8 bases identical to TRBD2. Germline CDR1 is SGHTA and CDR2 is FQGNSA. V was pared by 5 bases and J by 5 bases, with 13 bases of the junction left unmatched. The CDR3 runs to 16 residues. The CDR3 bases are TGTGCCAGCAGCCCGCACCTGCCGACTAGCGTTGAGACCCAGTACTTC. This gives the protein CASSPHLPTSVETQYF.

The genes are TRBV4-2 and TRBJ2-5; D might be TRBD2 (5 bases). V was pared by 0 bases and J by 1 base, with 12 bases between. This CDR3 contains 16 residues. Germline CDR1 reads LGHNA; CDR2 reads YNFKEQ. CDR3 sequence: CASSQDARGGQETQYF. The CDR3 DNA sequence: TGTGCCAGCAGCCAAGATGCGAGAGGAGGCCAAGAGACCCAGTACTTC.

The chain employs TRBV5-1 and TRBJ2-7; D may be TRBD2 (5 bases). The CDR3 is made up of 15 amino acids. Between the trimmed V and J ends, which lost 0 bases and 5 bases, there was a span of 15 bases. Germline CDR1 is SGHRS and CDR2 is YFSETQ. The CDR3, as DNA: TGCGCCAGCAGCTTGGATCGAGGGTCACTCGACGAGCAGTACTTC. Its translation is CASSLDRGSLDEQYF.

The chain links TRBV2 to TRBJ2-3; 12 bases match TRBD2. Germline-derived CDR1 and CDR2 are SNHLY and FYNNEI. V shed 4 bases, J shed 4 bases, and the junction held 6 bases outside the gene matches. The CDR3 extends over 16 amino acids. As DNA, the CDR3 is TGTGCCAGCAGTGTTGGACTAGCGGGGAAGGCAGATACGCAGTATTTT. This sequence encodes CASSVGLAGKADTQYF.

This clone was counted once. The V and J genes are TRBV5-1 and TRBJ1-1, with TRBD1 identical over 7 bases. CDR3 length: 16 amino acids. Trimming at V came to 4 bases and at J to 5 bases, leaving 14 bases not matched to a gene. Germline V CDR1 and CDR2: SGHRS, YFSETQ. The CDR3 loop reads CASSIGTVAGRTEAFF. CDR3 in DNA: TGCGCCAGCAGCATAGGGACAGTCGCGGGGCGGACTGAAGCTTTCTTT.

J is TRBJ2-6 and V is TRBV7-2; 8 bases line up with TRBD1. Germline V gene sequence: CDR1 SGHTA, CDR2 FQGNSA. Germline trimming cut 2 bases from V and 1 base from J; bases unmatched to any gene: 7. This CDR3 contains 18 residues. The CDR3: CASSLRAGGGSGANVLTF. CDR3 coding DNA: TGTGCCAGCAGCTTAAGGGCAGGGGGCGGGTCTGGGGCCAACGTCCTGACTTTC.

This chain joins TRBV6-1 and TRBJ2-3; no definite D call. This CDR3 contains 13 residues. Between the trimmed V and J ends, which lost 1 base and 2 bases, there was a span of 4 bases. The germline CDR1 and CDR2 sequences are MNHNS and SASEGT. CDR3 in DNA: TGTGCCAGCAGTGAAGACCTCACAGATACGCAGTATTTT. It yields the protein CASSEDLTDTQYF.

In its sample, this clone was seen once. The chain combines TRBV5-4 with TRBJ1-4; maybe TRBD1 (5 bases). CDR1 and CDR2 from the germline V gene are SGHNT and YYREEE (reference sequence). The CDR3 has 13 amino acids. Trimming removed 1 base at V and 4 bases at J, with 5 bases between. The CDR3 here is CASSLQGNEKLFF. CDR3 bases: TGTGCCAGCAGCTTGCAGGGTAATGAAAAACTGTTTTTT.

This clone appeared once. The chain links TRBV2 to TRBJ1-3; D may be TRBD1 (5 bases). The germline gives CDR1 SNHLY, CDR2 FYNNEI. V lost 6 bases and J 2 bases, leaving 14 bases between the germline ends. This CDR3 contains 15 residues. The CDR3 sequence: CASRRGATAGNTIYF. CDR3 nucleotides: TGTGCCAGCAGGAGAGGGGCTACGGCTGGAAACACCATATATTTT.

V usage is TRBV7-2 and J usage is TRBJ1-3; perhaps TRBD1 as D (5 bases). The V gene lost 1 base and the J gene lost 4 bases, with 5 bases spanning the gap. The CDR3 is 13 amino acids. The V gene's germline CDR1 is SGHTA and CDR2 FQGNSA. The CDR3 loop is CASSLDRGNTIYF. CDR3 DNA: TGTGCCAGCAGCTTAGACAGGGGAAACACCATATATTTT.

The chain combines TRBV7-9 with TRBJ2-2; the D is unclear. V was clipped by 2 bases and J by 0 bases, with 4 bases between them. In germline, CDR1 is SEHNR, CDR2 FQNEAQ (reference sequence). The CDR3 loop spans 14 amino acids. The CDR3 nucleotides read TGTGCCAGCAGCTTACACGCGAACACCGGGGAGCTGTTTTTT. As protein: CASSLHANTGELFF.

This chain connects TRBV5-5 to TRBJ2-1; D may correspond to TRBD1 or TRBD2 (6 bases each). Per germline, CDR1 SGHKS and CDR2 YYEKEE (reference sequence). V lost 5 bases and J 2 bases, leaving 14 bases between the germline ends. CDR3 length: 15 amino acids. In DNA, the CDR3 is TGTGCCAGCAGTATCCTAGGGGGGCCCTACAATGAGCAGTTCTTC. Its protein is CASSILGGPYNEQFF.

The chain joins TRBV2 to TRBJ2-5, with unresolved D. V lost 8 bases and J lost 0, with 10 bases in between. Germline V lookup: CDR1 SNHLY, CDR2 FYNNEI. The CDR3 is 13 residues long. The CDR3 region is CASRWTNQETQYF. CDR3 sequence (DNA): TGTGCCAGCCGGTGGACCAACCAAGAGACCCAGTACTTC.

This chain connects TRBV27 to TRBJ1-1; D ambiguous. V dropped 2 bases and J dropped 3 bases, with 7 bases sitting between them. The germline CDR1 and CDR2 sequences are MNHEY and SMNVEV (reference sequence). The CDR3 totals 13 residues. DNA for the CDR3: TGTGCCAGCAGTTTAACCCGGGACACTGAAGCTTTCTTT. Its translation: CASSLTRDTEAFF.

This sequence joins TRBV9 and TRBJ2-2; D not resolved. V shed 0 bases and J shed 4 bases, with 13 bases lying between them. Germline CDR1 is SGDLS and CDR2 is YYNGEE. The CDR3 is made up of 16 amino acids. The CDR3 region has the DNA TGTGCCAGCAGCGTAGCTGGACGGGCTGGCACCGGGGAGCTGTTTTTT. This sequence encodes CASSVAGRAGTGELFF.

This clone turned up a few times. This chain joins TRBV5-1 and TRBJ1-3, with D unresolved. Trimming stripped 0 bases from V and 4 bases from J, with 11 bases between. CDR3 length equals 15 residues. Germline V gene sequence: CDR1 SGHRS, CDR2 YFSETQ. The CDR3 coding sequence is TGCGCCAGCAGCTTGGAGGCCCAAAAAGGAAACACCATATATTTT. This codes for CASSLEAQKGNTIYF.

This clone was observed once. The chain is built from TRBV2 and TRBJ2-3; 12 nucleotides match TRBD2. The CDR3 totals 16 residues. Trimming cost V 6 bases and J 0 bases; bases outside gene matches: 4. Germline loops: CDR1 SNHLY, CDR2 FYNNEI. The CDR3 bases are TGTGCCAGCAGACTAGCGGGGGGACCTAGCACAGATACGCAGTATTTT. Translation: CASRLAGGPSTDTQYF.

Written as DNA, the CDR3 is TGTGCCATCAGTGGGTCTAGCGGGGAAAGAGCTAGCACAGATACGCAGTATTTT. It codes for CAISGSSGERASTDTQYF. This chain uses TRBV10-3 with TRBJ2-3; 9 bases agree with TRBD2. The CDR3 loop spans 18 amino acids. Germline values: CDR1 ENHRY, CDR2 SYGVKD. V lost 4 bases to trimming and J lost 0 bases; unmatched junction nucleotides: 11.

V is TRBV5-6 and J is TRBJ2-5; TRBD1 matches at 8 bases. Germline loops: CDR1 SGHDT, CDR2 YYEEEE. The CDR3 has 15 residues. V shed 4 bases and J 5 bases; nucleotides not matched to a gene: 10. In DNA, the CDR3 is TGTGCCAGCAGCGGATCAGGGGGCCTAGGGGAGACCCAGTACTTC. Encoded protein: CASSGSGGLGETQYF.